This T cell receptor (beta chain) appears in the sequencing data of a study of blood T cell repertoires in COVID-19. Whole-study context: COVID-19 samples, acute and convalescent, were from the United States, Italy and Spain. The analysed material was cDNA or gDNA that came from T cells, B-cell-depleted T cells, or PBMCs.

Original analysis: Nucleated cell number was recorded as an estimate derived from reference gene primer amplification. The assay was immunoSEQ multiplex PCR, and TCRdb's table has in-frame clones only and misses some. D and trimming come from the DNA, and the V and J calls and clone size come from that table. The sample yields around 190,000 clones, 80% seen once. This clone was found many times. Sequenced input: peripheral blood. This receptor was taken from a man aged 65 to 85 with active or convalescent COVID-19.

The CDR3 sequence is CASSQDSGGGGTEQFF. DNA for the CDR3: TGCGCCAGCAGCCAAGATTCCGGGGGGGGAGGAACTGAGCAGTTCTTC. The chain joins TRBV4-1 to TRBJ2-1, with 8 nucleotides matching TRBD2. Germline-derived CDR1 and CDR2 are MGHRA and YSYEKL. This CDR3 is built from 16 residues. J was trimmed by 9 bases and V by 0 bases; bases with no gene match: 10.